This T cell receptor beta chain is from a study of cytomegalovirus exposure and HLA in healthy donors listed by TCRdb under 2017. A note on the overall study: An earlier analysis of roughly 610 of the donors reported under 300 Gb of sequence data and some 110 million unique TCR beta sequences obtained from around 170 million T cells. An early release covering some 640 HLA-typed donors comprised approximately 290 gigabases of sequencing data and roughly 86 million unique TCR sequences. Among the roughly 400 genotyped donors, around 81% belonged to the genetic ancestry cluster associated with self-reported Caucasian donors. The study was designed to test whether signatures of past pathogen exposure could be identified by cataloging public T cell receptors. Using immunosequencing, the study profiled T cell repertoires from approximately 700 subjects and related those repertoires to cytomegalovirus serostatus. Along with the roughly 670-subject first cohort, a separate validation cohort of over a hundred different subjects was used. High-throughput TCR immunosequencing, statistical association of individual TCRs with disease status, and machine learning were combined to predict cytomegalovirus infection status. In a later analysis, previously published TCR beta repertoires from roughly 710 donors were re-analyzed and high-resolution HLA genotyping was added so that TCR occurrence patterns could be studied. In the later analysis, no new phenotypic data were used to find candidate immune exposures; instead, reliance was placed on TCR beta sequences and their occurrence across donors. In an earlier analysis of around 540 of the donors, high-throughput TCR beta sequencing was used to judge whether each TCR beta V gene segment behaved as functional or pseudogenic. Donor age, sex, ethnicity and CMV serostatus were compiled alongside the repertoire data. A later genetic analysis used genome-wide SNP genotypes for about 60% of the 666 donors, treating that subset as a discovery cohort. Every repertoire in the discovery cohort had been generated on one and the same sequencing platform. Both class I and class II loci were covered by HLA typing, at four-digit resolution. The number of typed donors differed by locus: about 629-630 for A, B, C, DRB1 and DQB1; some 540 for DQA1; 606 for DPA1; and some 470 for DPB1. About 5 DR-DQ haplotypes were handled as single units for association and clustering, since linkage in the cohort was strong. Among roughly 400 genotyped donors of the cohort, an average of around 250,000 unique TCR beta nucleotide sequences was sequenced per donor, of which roughly 17% were non-productive.

The CDR3 numbers 16 residues from cysteine through phenylalanine. The sequence is cut down to CDR3 DNA, 48 bases in frame from base 1. Compared with germline, V lacks 3 bases and J lacks 1 base; bases without a gene match: 6. CDR1 and CDR2 were assigned from the germline V gene as SGHDN and FVKESK. General study outcomes and caveats: A later analysis found that HLA-associated TCR beta chains were more clonally expanded and had lower generation probabilities than equally common non-associated chains. A later analysis found that TCR association rates varied across HLA loci, with DRB1 alleles showing the most associated TCRs and HLA-C alleles the fewest. A later genetic analysis associated a missense DCLRE1C variant with V-gene and J-gene trimming of TCR beta chains, and an independent cohort replicated the association. According to a later analysis, most CMV-associated TCR beta chains appeared to be HLA-restricted, and the HLA associations seemed to be driven largely by CMV exposure. Assigning TCR associations to individual alleles was difficult when HLA alleles, especially DR and DQ, strongly co-occurred. Specific HLA alleles were associated with 15,000 to 20,000 TCR beta sequences at a false discovery rate of 0.05 in a later analysis. The classifier was reported to diagnose cytomegalovirus status with high specificity and sensitivity in both the original cohort and the validation cohort. In a later analysis, several top co-occurrence clusters were reported to appear linked to parvovirus B19, influenza, CMV and Epstein-Barr virus. Presence/absence analyses assumed roughly uniform sequencing depth across donors, an assumption that may not hold. A group of highly shared sequence variants was considered likely to be a technical artifact of the sequencing pipeline. A later genetic analysis reported fewer N-insertions in productive TCRs among donors in an Asian-associated ancestry cluster than the approximately 670-donor mean. In an earlier analysis of under 600 of the donors, most TCR beta V segments were observed in productive rearrangements about 87% or about 30% of the time, broadly matching IMGT annotations. The earlier analysis of approximately 540 of the donors excluded about 16 rarely observed V segments, including chromosome 9 orphons, because counts were too low. The study listed 150 to 200 TCR beta chains as associated with cytomegalovirus. In vitro tests confirmed that a few of the cytomegalovirus-associated TCR beta chains recognize cytomegalovirus antigens. Immune exposure information for the cohort was limited to CMV serostatus. Most TCR sequences were observed very rarely across donors, whereas some public TCRs were present in many individuals. Some IMGT-functional V segments, including TRBV6-2 and TRBV6-3, could not be told apart with the 87-base-pair reads, so those segments were excluded. This cohort had only TCR beta chains sequenced, and the lack of alpha or paired-chain data limited which features could be detected. A further reported finding was that TCR beta sequences accurately predicted the HLA-A and HLA-B alleles for most subjects in the first cohort. Because some donors lacked HLA typing at each locus, the association tests relied only on the typed subset. According to the authors, the approach could potentially be generalized to other disease states and immunological phenotypes. Linkage disequilibrium might explain the correlated functional status among segregating V segments, but an unknown experimental factor could not be ruled out.

The cohort consisted of hundreds of healthy bone marrow donors. Cohort members were all nominally healthy when sampled, although unrecorded immune exposures were likely present. The donor was CMV seronegative and belonged to the group of under 400 seronegative cohort members. Each donor provided a peripheral blood sample, and peripheral blood mononuclear cells were used for TCR beta sequencing. The Qiagen DNeasy Blood Extraction Kit was used to extract genomic DNA from the blood cell samples. Remarks on this clone: Its binding antigen is unknown. The input lacks base qualities; no much larger clone sits a single base away.

Libraries were built with the immunoSEQ multiplex PCR assay. A mixture of 60 forward primers for TCR Vbeta segments and 13 reverse primers for TCR Jbeta segments was used in the multiplex PCR. A multiplex PCR assay on genomic DNA amplified the CDR3 region of rearranged TCR beta genes. On the Illumina HiSeq System, the amplified TCR beta libraries were sequenced as 87-base-pair reads. The source study handled its data this way. A later analysis counted 65 million to 90 million unique TCR beta chains across the 670 or so repertoires, and roughly 11 million of these chains were shared by at least two donors. Raw reads were error-corrected and collapsed into unique sequences by a nearest-neighbor algorithm in which closely related sequences were merged to remove PCR and sequencing errors. V, D and J gene segments were assigned by aligning CDR3 sequences to IMGT reference sequences. For a sequence to be retained, a match of at least six nucleotides to both a V gene segment and a J gene segment was required. A rearrangement was called productive if the CDR3 had no stop codons and remained in frame with V and J, and every other rearrangement was called non-productive. Following IMGT convention, CDR3 was defined as the stretch from the second conserved V-encoded cysteine up to the conserved J-encoded phenylalanine. In an earlier analysis of around 640 of the donors, sequences lacking an unambiguous match to a single V gene segment were excluded. An earlier analysis of fewer than 750 of the donors called V segments functional above 56.7% productive rearrangements and segregating when the between-donor standard deviation exceeded 5%. To diagnose cytomegalovirus status from the catalog of TCR beta chain sequences, a statistical classification framework was built. A later analysis assigned V and J genes by comparing TCR nucleotide sequences with IMGT/GENE-DB human TR gene sequences. Using the TCRdist pipeline, a later analysis assigned CDR3 sequences along with most-parsimonious VDJ recombination scenarios. A later analysis defined each TCR beta chain by its CDR3 amino acid sequence plus V-gene family, and excluded reads lacking a unique V-gene family. To address suspected cross-contamination and a sequencing artifact, a later analysis removed around 590 highly shared, low-generation-probability nucleotide sequences. In a later analysis, a clonal expansion index for each public chain was calculated from normalized within-repertoire ranks of inferred template counts. Generation probabilities in a later analysis came from a VDJ recombination model fitted to out-of-frame rearrangements, and those results were checked against IGoR. In a later analysis, hypergeometric tests were used to score TCR-TCR, TCR-HLA and TCR-CMV co-occurrence, with a repertoire-size bias correction applied to TCR pairs. In a later analysis, false discovery rates were estimated by permuting HLA or CMV assignments 20 times. In a later analysis, co-occurring TCRs were grouped using DBSCAN, and TCRdist sequence similarity was added for clustering within HLA-allele-positive subsets. Repertoires with fewer than 30,000 or more than 120,000 public chains, plus five repertoires with anomalous nucleotide sharing, were excluded from co-occurrence clustering. TCRdb obtained this table from immuneACCESS and retained in-frame rearrangements with V and J assigned. These tables miss some clones; where compared with another copy, unresolved V genes account for less than half of the shortfall, and the remainder is unexplained. The V and J calls and clone size come from that table; D and trimming were worked out from the DNA. This sample gives roughly 250,000 clones in total; about 80% of them show up just once. Approximately 0.3% of the sample lies in the top ten.

Recombination joined TRBV14 with TRBJ2-3, with TRBD1 identical over 8 junction bases. Sequencing used PBMCs. This clonotype was obtained from a girl aged 2-10 years in good health and CMV-seronegative. The encoded CDR3 is CASSQLPGQGTDTQYF. At the DNA level, the sequence is TGTGCCAGCAGCCAGCTCCCGGGACAGGGCACAGATACGCAGTATTTT.